The T cell receptor beta chain described here comes from a study of T cell responses to AZD1222 COVID-19 vaccine. Germline V gene sequence: CDR1 SQVTM, CDR2 ANQGSEA. This CDR3 is built from 13 residues. V gave up 8 bases and J gave up 3 bases; unmatched junction bases: 4. Turning to this clone: Its antigen remains unknown.

Findings and caveats of the study: A rise in Spike-specific TCR breadth and depth followed two AZD1222 doses.

Using immunoSEQ multiplex PCR, the repertoire was profiled, and TCRdb retains in-frame clones only, with some absent. The repertoire holds 90,000 to 120,000 clones, with roughly 90% as singletons. Specimen: peripheral blood, collected 28 days after the second AZD1222 dose. This TCR came from an adult who received the AZD1222 COVID-19 vaccine. This sequence joins TRBV29-1 and TRBJ2-1; TRBD1 matches 10 bases. CDR3 nucleotides: TGCAGCCTCGGACAGGGGGTCTACAATGAGCAGTTCTTC. Translated: CSLGQGVYNEQFF.